Shown below are 26 T cell receptor beta chains from a single sample sequenced in a study of identical twins. TCRdb used MiXCR to reprocess the 5' RACE reads, holding one entry per CDR3 protein. The sample has fewer than 900,000 distinct CDR3 sequences; roughly 20% are singletons. These sequences were also reported in another study, on T cells expressing NK-cell markers.

Sequencing was done on a sample of PBMCs. These receptor sequences come from a woman aged 18-30 years in good health.

There are many counts of this clonotype. This chain joins TRBV12-3 or TRBV12-4 and TRBJ2-5; D gene ambiguous. This CDR3 region has 12 residues. V lost 2 bases to trimming and J lost 4 bases, with 5 bases between them. CDR3 DNA: TGTGCCAGCAGTTTACCCCCAGAGACCCAGTACTTC. This encodes CASSLPPETQYF.

This clonotype showed up many times. The chain carries TRBV5-1 and TRBJ2-7, with no clear D. This CDR3 has 11 amino acids. Germline assignment: CDR1 SGHRS and CDR2 YFSETQ. The V end lost 4 bases, the J end lost 3 bases, and 5 bases lay between the germline ends. This chain's CDR3 is CASSDHYEQYF. CDR3 in DNA: TGCGCCAGCAGCGACCACTACGAGCAGTACTTC.

This clonotype was observed a handful of times. The J gene is TRBJ2-7, the V gene TRBV12-3 or TRBV12-4; maybe TRBD1 (5 bases). With 3 bases removed from V and 13 bases from J, the gap between germline ends came to 13 bases. This CDR3 has 11 residues. The DNA of the CDR3 is TGTGCCAGCAGTTTGGGGAACCAGGGATACTTC. It translates to CASSLGNQGYF.

The chain carries TRBV9 and TRBJ2-1, with 7 bases identical to TRBD2. Germline lookup yields CDR1 SGDLS and CDR2 YYNGEE. The V segment lost 0 bases and the J segment 6 bases; nucleotides outside the gene matches: 3. The length of the CDR3 is 14 residues. This chain's CDR3 is CASSVGIAGNEQFF. Here the CDR3 DNA reads TGTGCCAGCAGCGTAGGTATAGCGGGCAATGAGCAGTTCTTC.

The genes are TRBV12-3 or TRBV12-4 and TRBJ2-3; D is undetermined. V was clipped by 5 bases and J by 6 bases, with 15 bases between them. CDR3 size: 14 residues. CDR3 region: CASSLVPGFDTQYF. The CDR3 region has the DNA TGTGCCAGCAGTCTGGTGCCGGGCTTTGATACGCAGTATTTT.

V usage is TRBV9 and J usage is TRBJ2-5, with D perhaps given as TRBD1 or TRBD2 (5 bases each). Germline CDR1 and CDR2: SGDLS and YYNGEE. This CDR3 spans 14 amino acids. With 0 bases removed from V and 1 base from J, the gap between germline ends came to 7 bases. CDR3 bases: TGTGCCAGCAGCGTAGATGGGGGCCAAGAGACCCAGTACTTC. Encoded protein: CASSVDGGQETQYF.

The table lists this clonotype with a few counts. This chain joins TRBV3-1 and TRBJ2-1; possibly TRBD2 for D (5 bases). Trimming took 3 bases from V and 8 from J, leaving 8 bases between them. The CDR3 is 12 residues long. Germline V CDR1 and CDR2: LGHDT, YNNKEL (reference sequence). The CDR3 loop is CASSHRADEQFF. In nucleotides, the CDR3 is TGTGCCAGCAGCCATCGAGCGGATGAGCAGTTCTTC.

V usage is TRBV5-1 and J usage is TRBJ2-1; no definite D call. CDR1 is SGHRS and CDR2 is YFSETQ in the germline V gene. The CDR3 runs 11 residues. Trimming removed 3 bases at V and 12 bases at J, with 10 bases between. DNA for the CDR3: TGCGCCAGCAGCTCCGGACGAGGGCAGTTCTTC. Translated, it gives CASSSGRGQFF.

The chain links TRBV4-2 to TRBJ2-7; 8 bases map to TRBD2. V shed 0 bases, J shed 10 bases, and the junction held 14 bases outside the gene matches. This CDR3 has 16 residues. Per the germline V gene, CDR1 is LGHNA and CDR2 is YNFKEQ. CDR3 in amino acids: CASSQDKAGATFKQYF. The CDR3 coding sequence is TGTGCCAGCAGCCAAGACAAAGCGGGGGCCACCTTTAAACAGTACTTC.

The rearrangement uses TRBV29-1 and TRBJ2-1, with 13 bases fitting TRBD2. Trimming cost V 7 bases and J 8 bases; bases outside gene matches: 8. The CDR3 spans 14 residues. Germline assignment: CDR1 SQVTM and CDR2 ANQGSEA. CDR3 sequence reads: CSGTHGTSGDEQFF. CDR3 bases: TGCAGCGGTACACATGGGACTAGCGGGGATGAGCAGTTCTTC.

V and J are TRBV18 and TRBJ2-1, with D perhaps matching TRBD2 (6 bases). The CDR3 spans 14 residues. Trimming pared 0 bases from V and 6 bases from J, leaving 9 bases between. Germline V gene sequence: CDR1 KGHSH, CDR2 LQKENI. CDR3 in amino acids: CASSPPPGGNEQFF. CDR3 DNA: TGTGCCAGCTCACCACCCCCCGGGGGCAATGAGCAGTTCTTC.

This clonotype showed up just a few times. The J gene is TRBJ2-2, the V gene TRBV20-1; TRBD2 matches at 13 bases. The CDR3 spans 16 residues. Trimming removed 4 bases from V and 2 bases from J; junction bases left unmatched: 4. The germline CDR1 and CDR2 sequences are DFQATT and SNEGSKA (reference sequence). The CDR3 is CSAMGLAGQNTGELFF. CDR3 in DNA: TGCAGTGCTATGGGACTAGCGGGACAAAACACCGGGGAGCTGTTTTTT.

The genes are TRBV6-1 and TRBJ2-7, with 9 bases lining up with TRBD1. With 6 bases clipped from V and 0 bases from J, the junction kept 6 bases outside the gene matches. Germline assignment: CDR1 MNHNS and CDR2 SASEGT. The CDR3 sequence is 15 residues long. The CDR3 protein is CASRHPGQGSYEQYF. For the CDR3, the DNA is TGTGCCAGCAGACACCCGGGACAGGGCTCCTACGAGCAGTACTTC.

This clonotype came up a few times. The chain carries TRBV20-1 and TRBJ2-7; TRBD2 might be the D (6 bases). V was shortened by 6 bases and J by 0 bases, with 21 bases between the two germline ends. CDR1 is DFQATT and CDR2 is SNEGSKA in the germline V gene (reference sequence). This CDR3 is 16 amino acids long. In nucleotides, the CDR3 is TGCAGTGCCCAAAGAGGACTAATCGGTAGCTCCTACGAGCAGTACTTC. Its translation: CSAQRGLIGSSYEQYF.

This clonotype was seen only a few times. V gene TRBV9 combines with J gene TRBJ2-4, with TRBD1 matching over 10 bases. Germline V gene sequence: CDR1 SGDLS, CDR2 YYNGEE. The CDR3 covers 13 residues. The V gene end was trimmed by 3 bases and the J gene end by 6 bases; junction bases not matched to a gene: 0. CDR3 nucleotides: TGTGCCAGCAGCGGGACAGGGGGAAACATTCAGTACTTC. This encodes CASSGTGGNIQYF.

V and J are TRBV5-1 and TRBJ2-1; TRBD2 aligns across 11 bases. This CDR3 contains 15 residues. J was trimmed by 6 bases and V by 4 bases; bases with no gene match: 6. Germline loops: CDR1 SGHRS, CDR2 YFSETQ. CDR3 sequence reads: CASSIITSGGNEQFF. DNA of the CDR3: TGCGCCAGCAGCATAATCACTAGCGGGGGCAATGAGCAGTTCTTC.

This clonotype was seen repeatedly, ten times or more. The rearrangement joins TRBV9 to TRBJ2-3; D is unclear. Trimming took off 0 bases at V and 2 bases at J, with 4 bases between the two ends. The V gene's germline CDR1 is SGDLS and CDR2 YYNGEE. The CDR3 spans 13 residues. The CDR3 DNA sequence: TGTGCCAGCAGCGTAGGCGACACAGATACGCAGTATTTT. As protein: CASSVGDTDTQYF.

This clonotype was detected a few times. This sequence joins TRBV10-1 and TRBJ2-1, with 8 bases lining up with TRBD2. Trimming took 8 bases from V and 4 from J; bases not matched to a gene: 7. The CDR3 covers 14 residues. The germline V gene has CDR1 WNHNN and CDR2 SYGVQD (reference sequence). The CDR3 loop reads CASSVTSGYNEQFF. The CDR3 coding sequence is TGCGCCAGCTCTGTAACTAGCGGTTACAATGAGCAGTTCTTC.

This clonotype has only a few counts. The chain is built from TRBV12-3 or TRBV12-4 and TRBJ2-1; 13 bases fit TRBD2. CDR3 size: 14 residues. V was clipped by 1 base and J by 10 bases; unmatched bases: 1. DNA for the CDR3: TGTGCCAGCAGTTTAGAACTAGCGGGGGGGGAGCAGTTCTTC. Translation gives CASSLELAGGEQFF.

The genes are TRBV7-2 and TRBJ1-2; no clear D gene. The CDR3 sequence is 15 residues long. The germline V and J ends were trimmed by 4 bases and 6 bases, with 18 bases remaining between them. CDR1 SGHTA and CDR2 FQGNSA come from the germline V gene. The CDR3 is CASSSQAGSHDGYTF. The CDR3 DNA reads as TGTGCCAGCAGCTCCCAAGCGGGGAGTCACGATGGCTACACCTTC.

V gene TRBV4-3 combines with J gene TRBJ2-3; D remains ambiguous. The V gene lost 4 bases and the J gene lost 2 bases, with 10 bases spanning the gap. Germline V gene data show CDR1 as LGHNA and CDR2 as YSLEER. CDR3 size: 14 residues. The DNA of the CDR3 is TGCGCCAGCAGCCGAGACGATACCACAGATACGCAGTATTTT. Residues: CASSRDDTTDTQYF.

The chain combines TRBV6-1 with TRBJ1-5; D not resolved. V lost 6 bases and J 5 bases, leaving 17 bases between the germline ends. Per the germline V gene, CDR1 is MNHNS and CDR2 is SASEGT. The length of the CDR3 is 15 residues. This chain's CDR3 is CASRPTPYGDQPQHF. The CDR3 region has the DNA TGTGCCAGCAGGCCGACACCTTATGGGGATCAGCCCCAGCATTTT.

The chain has TRBV2 and TRBJ2-7; D is possibly TRBD2 (6 bases). There are 14 residues in the CDR3. Germline V gene lookup returns CDR1 SNHLY and CDR2 FYNNEI. V was shortened by 4 bases and J by 7 bases, with 17 bases between the two germline ends. CDR3 amino acids: CASSAQRERWEQYF. CDR3 DNA sequence: TGTGCCAGCAGTGCACAACGGGAGCGATGGGAGCAGTACTTC. The variable domain in full, completed from reference TRBV2 and TRBJ2-7, reads EPEVTQTPSHQVTQMGQEVILRCVPISNHLYFYWYRQILGQKVEFLVSFYNNEISEKSEIFDDQFSVERPDGSNFTLKIRSTKLEDSAMYFCASSAQRERWEQYFGPGTRLTVT.

In this sample, this clonotype turned up a few times. V gene TRBV20-1 combines with J gene TRBJ2-3, with 7 bases lining up with TRBD2. CDR1 and CDR2 from the germline V gene are DFQATT and SNEGSKA (reference sequence). After removal of 1 base from V and 5 bases from J, the junction contained 12 bases not matched to a gene. CDR3 length: 16 amino acids. CDR3 residues: CSARGGWGGRRDTQYF. The CDR3 DNA sequence: TGCAGTGCTAGAGGCGGTTGGGGAGGGCGTCGAGATACGCAGTATTTT.

In its sample, this clonotype was seen a few times. The chain joins TRBV5-6 to TRBJ2-4; TRBD2 might be the D (5 bases). CDR1 SGHDT and CDR2 YYEEEE come from the germline V gene. This CDR3 has 15 residues. V was clipped by 0 bases and J by 0 bases, with 7 bases between them. CDR3 protein: CASSLGEIAKNIQYF. As DNA, the CDR3 is TGTGCCAGCAGCTTGGGGGAGATAGCCAAAAACATTCAGTACTTC.

This clonotype appeared many times. The chain uses TRBV6-2 or TRBV6-3 and TRBJ1-1, with 8 bases fitting TRBD1. The CDR3 sequence is 12 residues long. With 9 bases clipped from V and 5 bases from J, the junction kept 5 bases outside the gene matches. Germline CDR1 and CDR2: MNHEY and SVGEGT. For the CDR3, the DNA is TGTGCCAGTGACAGGGGTGGGACTGAAGCTTTCTTT. It specifies CASDRGGTEAFF.